This T cell receptor beta chain originates from a study of blood T cell repertoires in COVID-19. Study-level information: The cDNA or gDNA used as material had been derived from T cells, B-cell-depleted T cells, or PBMCs.

In the source study's methods: By means of reference gene primer amplification, nucleated cell counts were estimated. Assay used: immunoSEQ multiplex PCR; TCRdb lists only in-frame clones, some missing. For V, J and clone size, that table is used; D and trimming come from the DNA. The sample lists a few hundred thousand clones, about 87% occurring once. Germline V gene data show CDR1 as SGDLS and CDR2 as YYNGEE. The V segment lost 4 bases and the J segment 4 bases; nucleotides outside the gene matches: 7. The CDR3 has 16 amino acids. The chain is built from TRBV9 and TRBJ1-6; 8 bases map to TRBD1. Sequencing was done on a sample of peripheral blood. The sequence was obtained from a man aged 55 to 70 who had recovered from COVID-19. As DNA, the CDR3 is TGTGCCAGCAGCCCCCAGGACAGGGCTTATAATTCACCCCTCCACTTT. Translation gives CASSPQDRAYNSPLHF.